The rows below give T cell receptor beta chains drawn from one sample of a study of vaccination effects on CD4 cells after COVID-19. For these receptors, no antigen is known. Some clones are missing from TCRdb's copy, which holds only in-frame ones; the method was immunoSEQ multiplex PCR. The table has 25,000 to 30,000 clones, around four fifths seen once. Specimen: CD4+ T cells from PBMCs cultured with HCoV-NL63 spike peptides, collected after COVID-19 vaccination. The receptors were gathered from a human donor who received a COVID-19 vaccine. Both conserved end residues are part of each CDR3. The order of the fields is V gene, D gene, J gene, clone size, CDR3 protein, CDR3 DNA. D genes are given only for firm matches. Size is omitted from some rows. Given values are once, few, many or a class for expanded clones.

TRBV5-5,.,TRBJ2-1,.,CASSLATSNEQFF,TGTGCCAGCAGCTTGGCGACGAGCAATGAGCAGTTCTTC
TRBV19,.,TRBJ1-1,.,CASSTRERLAEAFF,TGTGCCAGTAGTACCAGGGAGAGGTTAGCTGAAGCTTTCTTT
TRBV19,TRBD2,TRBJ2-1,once,CASSWTSGYNEQFF,TGTGCCAGTAGTTGGACTAGCGGGTACAATGAGCAGTTCTTC
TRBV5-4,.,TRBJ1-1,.,CASSLGGTGNTEAFF,TGTGCCAGCAGCTTGGGGGGAACAGGGAACACTGAAGCTTTCTTT
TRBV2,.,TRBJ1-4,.,CASKRLTNEKLFF,TGTGCCAGCAAGCGCTTAACTAATGAAAAACTGTTTTTT
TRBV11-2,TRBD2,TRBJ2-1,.,CASSLFSGRFDEQFF,TGTGCCAGCAGCTTATTCAGCGGGAGGTTCGATGAGCAGTTCTTC
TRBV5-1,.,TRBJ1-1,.,CASSILEGPEAFF,TGCGCCAGCAGCATCCTGGAGGGCCCTGAAGCTTTCTTT
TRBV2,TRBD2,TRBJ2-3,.,CASIRLATTDTQYF,TGTGCCAGCATTAGACTAGCGACGACAGATACGCAGTATTTT
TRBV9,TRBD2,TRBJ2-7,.,CASSLSGGTGSSEQYF,TGTGCCAGCAGCCTGTCGGGGGGGACGGGAAGCAGCGAGCAGTACTTC
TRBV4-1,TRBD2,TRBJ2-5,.,CASSQVFAGGDQETQYF,TGCGCCAGCAGCCAAGTATTCGCGGGGGGGGACCAAGAGACCCAGTACTTC
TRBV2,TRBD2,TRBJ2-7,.,CASSEEREATEQYF,TGTGCCAGCAGTGAGGAGCGGGAGGCCACCGAGCAGTACTTC
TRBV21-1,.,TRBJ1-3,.,CASSKDRNSYYLCSGNTIYF,.
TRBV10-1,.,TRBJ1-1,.,CASSDRAATEAFF,TGCGCCAGCAGTGACAGGGCTGCCACTGAAGCTTTCTTT
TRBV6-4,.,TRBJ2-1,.,CASKPMFGANEQFF,TGTGCCAGCAAACCGATGTTTGGGGCAAATGAGCAGTTCTTC
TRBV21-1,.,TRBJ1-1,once,CASSKRLGVGTEAFF,TGTGCCAGCAGCAAAAGATTGGGAGTTGGGACTGAAGCTTTCTTT
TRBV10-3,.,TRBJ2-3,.,CAISEGLANPRGTDTQYF,TGTGCCATCAGTGAGGGGCTAGCCAACCCGAGGGGCACAGATACGCAGTATTTT